This T cell receptor (beta chain) was observed in a study of CD4+ T cells in melanoma. The V end lost 2 bases, the J end lost 1 base, and 14 bases lay between the germline ends. The CDR3 runs to 16 residues. CDR1 is MNHEY, CDR2 SVGAGI, per germline. Data came from immunoSEQ multiplex PCR; TCRdb stores just in-frame clones and leaves some out. The sample includes 110,000 to 150,000 clones, around 90% of them seen just once. The rearrangement links TRBV6-5 to TRBJ1-1; maybe TRBD1 (5 bases). This receptor was identified in a human donor with melanoma. For the CDR3, the DNA is TGTGCCAGCAGTTACGGTAGGGGACTGAGGAACACTGAAGCTTTCTTT. Protein product: CASSYGRGLRNTEAFF.